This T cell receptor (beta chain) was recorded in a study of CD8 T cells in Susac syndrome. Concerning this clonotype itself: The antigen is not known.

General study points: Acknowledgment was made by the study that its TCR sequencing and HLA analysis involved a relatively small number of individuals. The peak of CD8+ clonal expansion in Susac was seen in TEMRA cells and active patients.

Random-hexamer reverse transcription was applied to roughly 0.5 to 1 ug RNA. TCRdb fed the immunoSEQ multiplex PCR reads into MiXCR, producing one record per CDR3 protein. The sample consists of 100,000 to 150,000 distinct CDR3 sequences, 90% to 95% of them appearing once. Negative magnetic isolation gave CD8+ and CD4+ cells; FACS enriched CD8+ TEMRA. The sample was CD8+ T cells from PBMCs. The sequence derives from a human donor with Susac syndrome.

CDR3 coding DNA: TGTGCCAGCAACTATAGCCCGACAGGGGGAACGAGCTCTGGAAACACCATATATTTT. Translating gives CASNYSPTGGTSSGNTIYF. The chain joins TRBV7-9 to TRBJ1-3; TRBD1 aligns across 9 bases. This CDR3 has 19 amino acids. Germline trimming cut 7 bases from V and 0 bases from J; bases unmatched to any gene: 16. CDR1 is SEHNR, CDR2 FQNEAQ, per germline (reference sequence).